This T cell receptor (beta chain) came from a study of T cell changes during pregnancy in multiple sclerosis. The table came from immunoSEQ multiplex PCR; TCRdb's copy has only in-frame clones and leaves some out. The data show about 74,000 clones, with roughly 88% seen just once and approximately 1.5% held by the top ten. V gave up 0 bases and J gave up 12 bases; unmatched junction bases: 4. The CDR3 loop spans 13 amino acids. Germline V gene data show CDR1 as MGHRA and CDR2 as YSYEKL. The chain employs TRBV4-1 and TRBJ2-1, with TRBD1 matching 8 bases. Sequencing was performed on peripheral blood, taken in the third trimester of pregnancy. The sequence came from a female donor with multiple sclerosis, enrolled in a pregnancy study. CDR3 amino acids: CASSQDWTGRQFF. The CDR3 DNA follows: TGCGCCAGCAGCCAAGATTGGACAGGGCGGCAGTTCTTC.